This T cell receptor (beta chain) was found in a study of regulatory T cells in long-lasting Graves disease. Study as a whole: More than 5 years of antithyroid drugs with positive TSH receptor antibodies defined persistent Graves' disease.

The study, taken as a whole, reports: Gene preferences differed: TRBV28, TRBJ1-2, TRBJ2-5 in persistent cases.

Regarding time point: persistent/refractory GD, antithyroid drugs over 5 years with positive TRAb. Following extraction of RNA from PBMCs, that RNA was used to make the TCR library. The authors drew patients from an endocrinology department in Xi'an, China. The CDR3 runs 13 residues. The germline V and J ends were trimmed by 5 bases and 1 base, with 9 bases remaining between them. Germline CDR1 is MNHEY and CDR2 is SVGEGT. Construction of the TCR beta libraries employed iRepertoire HTBI primers in conjunction with Arm-PCR of CDR3 regions. As processed by the authors: Among the samples, 60 to 75 TRBV and approximately 13 TRBJ segments were identified. TCRdb fed the multiplex PCR reads into MiXCR, producing one record per CDR3 protein. The V and J calls follow TCRdb's processing rather than the paper's. The data hold approximately 400,000 distinct CDR3 sequences, with around 22% observed a single time.

This clonotype was recorded at least ten times. Its cognate antigen is unknown. This receptor was identified in a female donor with Graves disease. The sample consisted of peripheral blood mononuclear cells (PBMCs), taken when the disease was refractory, from a patient treated with antithyroid drugs. The chain employs TRBV6-2 or TRBV6-3 and TRBJ2-7, with D hard to call. The CDR3 DNA sequence: TGTGCCAGCAGTAATGGACGTTCCTACGAGCAGTACTTC. Translating it yields CASSNGRSYEQYF.